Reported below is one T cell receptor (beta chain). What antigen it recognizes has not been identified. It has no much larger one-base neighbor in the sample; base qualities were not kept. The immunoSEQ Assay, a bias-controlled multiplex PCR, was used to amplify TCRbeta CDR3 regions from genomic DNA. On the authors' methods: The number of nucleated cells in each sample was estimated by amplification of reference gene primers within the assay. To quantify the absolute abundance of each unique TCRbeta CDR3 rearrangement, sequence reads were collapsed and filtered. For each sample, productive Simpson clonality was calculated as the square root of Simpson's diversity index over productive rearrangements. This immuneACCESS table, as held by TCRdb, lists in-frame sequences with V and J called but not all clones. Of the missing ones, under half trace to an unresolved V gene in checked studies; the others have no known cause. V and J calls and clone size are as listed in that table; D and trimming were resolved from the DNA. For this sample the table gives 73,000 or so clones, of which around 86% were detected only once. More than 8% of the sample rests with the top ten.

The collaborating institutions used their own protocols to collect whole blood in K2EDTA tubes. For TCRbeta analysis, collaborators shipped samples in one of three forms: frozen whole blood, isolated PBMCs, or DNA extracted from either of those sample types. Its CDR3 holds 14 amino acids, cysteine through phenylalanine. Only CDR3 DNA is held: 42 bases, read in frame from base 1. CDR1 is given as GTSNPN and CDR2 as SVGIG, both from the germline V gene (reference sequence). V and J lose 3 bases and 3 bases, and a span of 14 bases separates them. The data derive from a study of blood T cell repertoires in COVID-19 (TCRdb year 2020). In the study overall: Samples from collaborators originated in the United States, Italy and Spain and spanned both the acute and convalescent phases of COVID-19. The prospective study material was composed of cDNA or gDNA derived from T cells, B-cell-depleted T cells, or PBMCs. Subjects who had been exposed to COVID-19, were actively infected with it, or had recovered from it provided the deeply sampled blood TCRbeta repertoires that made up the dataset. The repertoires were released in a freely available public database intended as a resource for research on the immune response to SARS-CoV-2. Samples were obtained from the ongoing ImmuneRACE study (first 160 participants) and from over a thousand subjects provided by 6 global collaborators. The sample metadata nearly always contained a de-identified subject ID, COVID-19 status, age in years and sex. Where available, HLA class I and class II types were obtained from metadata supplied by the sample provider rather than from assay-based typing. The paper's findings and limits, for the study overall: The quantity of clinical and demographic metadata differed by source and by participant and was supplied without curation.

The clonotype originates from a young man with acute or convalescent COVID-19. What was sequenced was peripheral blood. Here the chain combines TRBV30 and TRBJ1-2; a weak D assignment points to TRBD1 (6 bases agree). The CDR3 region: CAWSAQGVHYGYTF. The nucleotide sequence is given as TGTGCCTGGAGCGCACAGGGCGTTCACTATGGCTACACCTTC.